The T cell receptor (beta chain) described here comes from a study of T-cell reconstitution after alpha-beta-depleted transplantation in children. Study results and caveats: There were reportedly several hundred expanded graft clones from which alpha-beta T cells came about two months after transplant. Where some patients showed high TCRbeta diversity at day 60, it came from recipient T cells and thymic progenitors that had survived. At one year after transplant, newly produced T cells mostly accounted for T-cell counts and diversity.

V shed 4 bases, J shed 6 bases, and the junction held 12 bases outside the gene matches. This CDR3 has 15 residues. From germline, CDR1 is MNHEY and CDR2 SMNVEV (reference sequence). Researchers prepared the TCRbeta library using unique molecular identifiers, the study reports. Using its own MiXCR run on the PCR reads, TCRdb lists one record per CDR3 protein. The repertoire consists of about a million distinct CDR3 sequences, with around 30% occurring once and the leading ten covering under 30%. As to this clonotype: Its antigen is as yet unknown.

The chain employs TRBV27 and TRBJ2-7; 7 bases map to TRBD1. The source is a boy in the first two years of life who had a stem cell transplant for SCID, so the T cells may come from the graft donor. This material consisted of PBMCs, mostly from graft donor cells, taken 360 days after TCRalphabeta/CD19-depleted stem cell transplant. The CDR3 sequence is CASSSAQGESGEQYF. CDR3 DNA sequence: TGTGCCAGCAGTTCCGCGCAGGGGGAGTCGGGCGAGCAGTACTTC.